A single sample gave rise to the 27 T cell receptor beta chains below, sequenced in a study of OX40 agonist ivuxolimab in advanced cancers. TCRdb keeps only in-frame clones here, not all; method: immunoSEQ multiplex PCR. The sample consists of 53,000 or so clones, roughly 83% of them appearing once. The sequencing here drew on CD4+ or CD8+ T cells sorted from blood, taken in a trial of the OX40 agonist ivuxolimab. These receptors came from an adult with an advanced solid tumor such as melanoma, head and neck, liver or kidney cancer.

This clone was observed a handful of times. J is TRBJ1-4 and V is TRBV7-6, with 8 nucleotides matching TRBD1. Germline assignment: CDR1 SGHVS and CDR2 FNYEAQ. V lost 5 bases, J lost 1 base, and 3 bases stayed unmatched. CDR3 length: 15 residues. The CDR3 sequence is CASSQDRGTNEKLFF. The CDR3 DNA follows: TGTGCCAGCAGCCAAGACAGGGGAACTAATGAAAAACTGTTTTTT. The variable domain in full, completed from reference TRBV7-6 and TRBJ1-4, reads GAGVSQSPRYKVTKRGQDVALRCDPISGHVSLYWYRQALGQGPEFLTYFNYEAQQDKSGLPNDRFSAERPEGSISTLTIQRTEQRDSAMYRCASSQDRGTNEKLFFGSGTQLSVL.

In this sample, this clone turned up once. The V gene is TRBV5-4, the J gene TRBJ1-4; TRBD1 aligns across 12 bases. Germline V CDR1 and CDR2: SGHNT, YYREEE (reference sequence). J was trimmed by 7 bases and V by 4 bases; bases with no gene match: 14. The CDR3 sequence is 18 residues long. CDR3 in amino acids: CASSQEGTGGLSFEKLFF. CDR3 bases: TGTGCCAGCAGCCAAGAAGGGACAGGGGGCTTATCTTTTGAAAAACTGTTTTTT. Full variable domain (outside the CDR3, taken from reference TRBV5-4 and TRBJ1-4): ETGVTQSPTHLIKTRGQQVTLRCSSQSGHNTVSWYQQALGQGPQFIFQYYREEENGRGNFPPRFSGLQFPNYSSELNVNALELDDSALYLCASSQEGTGGLSFEKLFFGSGTQLSVL.

The chain recombines TRBV4-1 with TRBJ2-5, with D unresolved. The CDR3 has 14 residues. Germline CDR1 is MGHRA and CDR2 is YSYEKL. Trimming cost V 4 bases and J 0 bases, with 9 bases left between them. The chain's CDR3 is CASSLTTYQETQYF. Written as DNA, the CDR3 is TGCGCCAGCAGCCTTACTACCTACCAAGAGACCCAGTACTTC.

V usage is TRBV7-6 and J usage is TRBJ2-3, with 9 positions matching TRBD2. The germline CDR1 and CDR2 sequences are SGHVS and FNYEAQ. CDR3 size: 14 residues. V lost 5 bases, J lost 4 bases, and 4 bases stayed unmatched. CDR3 residues: CASSQGLASDTQYF. In DNA, the CDR3 is TGTGCCAGCAGCCAGGGACTAGCTTCAGATACGCAGTATTTT.

The chain uses TRBV28 and TRBJ1-4; D is undetermined. The CDR3 has 12 residues. The V end lost 2 bases, the J end lost 8 bases, and 6 bases lay between the germline ends. Germline assignment: CDR1 MDHEN and CDR2 SYDVKM. The CDR3 sequence: CASSLIGEKLFF. The CDR3, as DNA: TGTGCCAGCAGTTTAATAGGGGAAAAACTGTTTTTT.

The genes are TRBV2 and TRBJ2-3, with 10 bases fitting TRBD2. V was pared by 2 bases and J by 0 bases, with 8 bases of the junction left unmatched. Germline-derived CDR1 and CDR2 are SNHLY and FYNNEI. The CDR3 has 18 amino acids. CDR3 loop: CASSELAGAPQSTDTQYF. CDR3 coding DNA: TGTGCCAGCAGTGAACTAGCGGGAGCACCCCAAAGCACAGATACGCAGTATTTT.

This clone was found a few times. The chain links TRBV27 to TRBJ2-4; no clear D gene. V was pared by 1 base and J by 4 bases, with 20 bases between. The length of the CDR3 is 18 residues. Germline V lookup: CDR1 MNHEY, CDR2 SMNVEV (reference sequence). Here the CDR3 DNA reads TGTGCCAGCAGTTTATATAATCCAGCCTTAACTATTAAAAACATTCAGTACTTC. It codes for CASSLYNPALTIKNIQYF.

The V and J genes are TRBV6-5 and TRBJ1-1; D remains unclear. V was cut by 8 bases and J by 6 bases, with 7 bases left in between. This CDR3 region has 10 residues. CDR1 is MNHEY and CDR2 is SVGAGI in the germline V gene. The CDR3 here is CASGRAEAFF. The CDR3 nucleotides are TGTGCCAGCGGTAGGGCTGAAGCTTTCTTT.

The J gene is TRBJ2-3, the V gene TRBV5-8; a weak D match, TRBD2 (6 bases). CDR1 SGHTS and CDR2 YDEGEE come from the germline V gene. The CDR3 is made up of 16 amino acids. Between the trimmed V and J ends, which lost 6 bases and 3 bases, there was a span of 20 bases. The DNA of the CDR3 is TGTGCCAGCACCTGGAGGAGGGGACGAGGTACAGATACGCAGTATTTT. Its protein is CASTWRRGRGTDTQYF. Variable domain in full (rest from reference TRBV5-8 and TRBJ2-3): EAGVTQSPTHLIKTRGQQATLRCSPISGHTSVYWYQQALGLGLQFLLWYDEGEERNRGNFPPRFSGRQFPNYSSELNVNALELEDSALYLCASTWRRGRGTDTQYFGPGTRLTVL.

This chain links TRBV28 with TRBJ1-4; unclear D gene. There are 13 residues in the CDR3. The germline gives CDR1 MDHEN, CDR2 SYDVKM. With 11 bases removed from V and 0 bases from J, the gap between germline ends came to 10 bases. CDR3 in amino acids: CAANTATNEKLFF. The CDR3 region has the DNA TGTGCCGCGAATACGGCAACTAATGAAAAACTGTTTTTT.

The rearrangement links TRBV4-1 to TRBJ2-2; 8 bases agree with TRBD2. V lost 1 base, J lost 5 bases, and 12 bases stayed unmatched. The CDR3 runs to 18 residues. The germline V gene encodes CDR1 MGHRA and CDR2 YSYEKL. CDR3: CASSQAWMGAGETGELFF. The CDR3 DNA reads TGCGCCAGCAGCCAAGCCTGGATGGGAGCGGGAGAGACCGGGGAGCTGTTTTTT.

V usage is TRBV19 and J usage is TRBJ2-3, with 9 bases identical to TRBD2. CDR3 size: 15 residues. In germline, CDR1 is LNHDA, CDR2 SQIVND (reference sequence). Trimming removed 4 bases from V and 5 bases from J; junction bases left unmatched: 7. Here the CDR3 DNA reads TGTGCCAGTAGTAAGCGGGAGGCCGTTCGAGATACGCAGTATTTT. Translation gives CASSKREAVRDTQYF.

The genes are TRBV19 and TRBJ1-2, with a weak D call TRBD1 (6 bases). Germline V lookup: CDR1 LNHDA, CDR2 SQIVND (reference sequence). Trimming cost V 6 bases and J 3 bases, with 17 bases left between them. This CDR3 is 15 amino acids long. The CDR3 DNA reads TGTGCCAGTAGATCAGATGGCAGGGGCGACTATGGCTACACCTTC. Translated: CASRSDGRGDYGYTF. The full variable domain, its missing parts supplied by reference TRBV19 and TRBJ1-2, is DGGITQSPKYLFRKEGQNVTLSCEQNLNHDAMYWYRQDPGQGLRLIYYSQIVNDFQKGDIAEGYSVSREKKESFPLTVTSAQKNPTAFYLCASRSDGRGDYGYTFGSGTRLTVV.

V gene TRBV4-2 combines with J gene TRBJ2-3, with 12 bases that match TRBD2. Germline loops: CDR1 LGHNA, CDR2 YNFKEQ. The V segment lost 1 base and the J segment 3 bases; nucleotides outside the gene matches: 11. This CDR3 is built from 19 residues. CDR3 nucleotides: TGTGCCAGCAGCCAAGCCAGTCTAGCGGGAGGGCTGTGGACAGATACGCAGTATTTT. It specifies CASSQASLAGGLWTDTQYF.

The chain joins TRBV6-1 to TRBJ2-1; D may be TRBD2 (5 bases). This CDR3 comprises 13 residues. Germline values: CDR1 MNHNS, CDR2 SASEGT. The V end was cut by 6 bases, the J end by 10 bases, with 16 bases between. For the CDR3, the DNA is TGTGCCAGCAGATCAAACCCGGGGTGGGAGCAGTTCTTC. Translating gives CASRSNPGWEQFF.

This chain uses TRBV7-2 with TRBJ1-1; tentative D call: TRBD1 (5 bases). Germline CDR1 SGHTA, CDR2 FQGNSA. The V gene lost 5 bases and the J gene lost 4 bases, with 14 bases spanning the gap. This CDR3 contains 14 residues. Here the CDR3 reads CASSLRGDLTEAFF. For the CDR3, the DNA is TGTGCCAGCAGCCTGCGAGGGGATCTCACTGAAGCTTTCTTT.

CDR3 region: CASSQGGGAFF. The CDR3 coding sequence is TGTGCCAGCAGCCAGGGAGGAGGAGCTTTCTTT. V is TRBV6-6 and J is TRBJ1-1, with D perhaps matching TRBD1 (5 bases). The CDR3 sequence is 11 residues long. Trimming shortened V by 6 bases and J by 10 bases, and 12 bases separated the two germline ends. Germline loops: CDR1 MNHNY, CDR2 SVGAGI (reference sequence).

This clone has a count of ten or more. This chain uses TRBV7-8 with TRBJ1-1; D perhaps matches TRBD1 (6 bases). Germline V lookup: CDR1 SGHVS, CDR2 FQNEAQ. The CDR3 is 12 amino acids. V was pared by 5 bases and J by 11 bases, with 15 bases between. CDR3 DNA sequence: TGTGCCAGCAGCCCTGGGGGACACAGGGCTTTCTTT. Translation gives CASSPGGHRAFF.

This rearrangement joins TRBV7-9 to TRBJ2-3; the D is unclear. V shed 7 bases and J shed 3 bases, with 17 bases lying between them. The germline V gene has CDR1 SEHNR and CDR2 FQNEAQ (reference sequence). The CDR3 contains 15 residues. The CDR3 coding sequence is TGTGCCAGCACCTTCTCCCGTTTAGGGACAGATACGCAGTATTTT. As protein: CASTFSRLGTDTQYF. The full variable domain, its missing parts supplied by reference TRBV7-9 and TRBJ2-3, is DTGVSQNPRHKITKRGQNVTFRCDPISEHNRLYWYRQTLGQGPEFLTYFQNEAQLEKSRLLSDRFSAERPKGSFSTLEIQRTEQGDSAMYLCASTFSRLGTDTQYFGPGTRLTVL.

Note on this clone: One end of the junction is discordant with germline, which a read error may explain. CDR3 loop: CATEQRGGYEQHF. In DNA form, the CDR3 reads TGTGCCACCGAGCAGCGGGGCGGCTACGAGCAGCACTTC. The chain links TRBV6-5 to TRBJ2-7; TRBD2 matches at 7 bases. The CDR3 loop spans 13 amino acids. Germline CDR1 MNHEY, CDR2 SVGAGI.

V and J are TRBV6-1 and TRBJ2-1; 12 bases align to TRBD2. Germline V gene sequence: CDR1 MNHNS, CDR2 SASEGT. The CDR3 is 17 residues long. Trimming took 1 base from V and 10 from J; bases not matched to a gene: 11. Written as DNA, the CDR3 is TGTGCCAGCAGTGAAGGAGCTAGCGGGAGGGACTCTAGGGAGCAGTTCTTC. This codes for CASSEGASGRDSREQFF.

The chain has TRBV6-5 and TRBJ2-3; 8 bases are a match to TRBD1. The CDR3 spans 16 residues. After removal of 0 bases from V and 0 bases from J, the junction contained 2 bases not matched to a gene. CDR1 and CDR2 (germline): MNHEY, SVGAGI. This CDR3 is CASSYSRTGSTDTQYF. CDR3 coding DNA: TGTGCCAGCAGTTACTCTCGGACAGGGAGCACAGATACGCAGTATTTT.

The V call is TRBV19, the J call TRBJ2-2, with D hard to call. The CDR3 loop spans 16 amino acids. V lost 6 bases and J lost 1, with 15 bases in between. In germline, CDR1 is LNHDA, CDR2 SQIVND (reference sequence). This chain's CDR3 is CASSPLVALNTGELFF. The CDR3 nucleotides are TGTGCCAGTAGCCCGTTAGTGGCCTTGAACACCGGGGAGCTGTTTTTT.

V usage is TRBV19 and J usage is TRBJ1-1, with TRBD1 identical over 8 bases. This CDR3 region has 15 residues. V was pared by 0 bases and J by 6 bases, with 6 bases of the junction left unmatched. Germline V lookup: CDR1 LNHDA, CDR2 SQIVND (reference sequence). The CDR3, as DNA: TGTGCCAGTAGTATAGAGGCAGGGGGCTATGCTGAAGCTTTCTTT. This sequence encodes CASSIEAGGYAEAFF. Supplemented by reference TRBV19 and TRBJ1-1, the full variable domain reads DGGITQSPKYLFRKEGQNVTLSCEQNLNHDAMYWYRQDPGQGLRLIYYSQIVNDFQKGDIAEGYSVSREKKESFPLTVTSAQKNPTAFYLCASSIEAGGYAEAFFGQGTRLTVV.

The DNA for the CDR3 is TGTGCCAGCAGCGTAGGTATAGCCAAAAACATTCAGTACTTC. Its protein is CASSVGIAKNIQYF. This chain uses TRBV9 with TRBJ2-4; D not resolved. The CDR3 is 14 residues long. Between the trimmed V and J ends, which lost 0 bases and 0 bases, there was a span of 4 bases. The V gene's germline CDR1 is SGDLS and CDR2 YYNGEE.

As for this clone: A much larger clone is a single base away; this may be a read error. Other DNA sequences in the sample encode the same CDR3. CDR3 region: CASSQDRAGNQPQHF. The CDR3 DNA follows: TGCGCCAGCAGCCAAGACAGGGCCGGGAATCAGCCCCAGCATTTT. The chain employs TRBV4-1 and TRBJ1-5, with a weak D call TRBD1 (5 bases). CDR3 size: 15 residues. CDR1 is MGHRA and CDR2 is YSYEKL in the germline V gene. Trimming removed 0 bases at V and 4 bases at J, with 10 bases between.

The chain links TRBV5-1 to TRBJ2-7; D is ambiguous. Germline V lookup: CDR1 SGHRS, CDR2 YFSETQ. V was clipped by 4 bases and J by 0 bases, with 11 bases between them. The CDR3 runs to 14 residues. CDR3 amino acids: CASSPGLSSYEQYF. The CDR3 coding sequence is TGCGCCAGCAGCCCTGGATTAAGCTCCTACGAGCAGTACTTC. Based on the CDR3 plus reference TRBV5-1 and TRBJ2-7, the full variable domain is KAGVTQTPRYLIKTRGQQVTLSCSPISGHRSVSWYQQTPGQGLQFLFEYFSETQRNKGNFPGRFSGRQFSNSRSEMNVSTLELGDSALYLCASSPGLSSYEQYFGPGTRLTVT.